This T cell receptor beta chain derives from a study of T-cell reconstitution after alpha-beta-depleted transplantation in children. Overall study findings and caveats: Expanded graft clones, several hundred of them, were reportedly the source of alpha-beta T cells about two months after transplant. T-cell numbers and diversity one year post-transplant derived largely from freshly generated T cells. At day 60, the high TCRbeta diversity found in some patients originated from recipient T cells and thymic progenitors that had survived.

Trimming stripped 3 bases from V and 4 bases from J, with 27 bases between. The CDR3 contains 19 residues. Germline V gives CDR1 MNHEY, CDR2 SVGAGI. For this clonotype: Its target is unknown.

Unique molecular identifiers were used to barcode this TCRbeta library. TCRdb ran MiXCR on the PCR reads and lists one entry per CDR3 protein. The data hold around 420,000 distinct CDR3 sequences, with around 15% observed a single time. The specimen was PBMCs, mostly from graft donor cells, collected 360 days after TCRalphabeta/CD19-depleted stem cell transplant. The rearrangement joins TRBV6-5 to TRBJ2-5, with D tentatively TRBD1 (5 bases). The TCR originated in a boy younger than two who had a stem cell transplant for Wiskott-Aldrich syndrome, so the T cells may come from the graft donor. CDR3 DNA: TGTGCCAGCAGTTATTGGGCCTCCTCCAGGGTGAACCATAGAGAGACCCAGTACTTC. Encoded protein: CASSYWASSRVNHRETQYF.